The 17 T cell receptor beta chains presented below share a single source sample, sequenced in a study of cytomegalovirus exposure and HLA in healthy donors. 13 Jbeta primers and 60 Vbeta primers were used for the PCR. Sequencing was performed with immunoSEQ multiplex PCR; in TCRdb, only in-frame clones are kept and a portion is missing. This specimen shows 60,000 to 75,000 clones; the ten leading clones hold approximately 3.8%. Sequenced material: PBMCs. These receptors all come from a female donor in good health and CMV-seropositive.

The V gene is TRBV10-3, the J gene TRBJ2-3; 14 bases map to TRBD2. The trim removed 4 bases at V and 4 bases at J, leaving 10 bases unmatched. This CDR3 is 18 amino acids long. Germline V gene data show CDR1 as ENHRY and CDR2 as SYGVKD. The CDR3: CAISASPGTSGSSDTQYF. Here the CDR3 DNA reads TGTGCCATCAGTGCATCACCTGGGACTAGCGGGAGTTCAGATACGCAGTATTTT.

The chain is built from TRBV6-5 and TRBJ1-5; no firm D call. Germline CDR1 is MNHEY and CDR2 is SVGAGI. The CDR3 runs 15 residues. V lost 5 bases and J lost 2, with 13 bases in between. DNA of the CDR3: TGTGCCAGCAGTCTGACATTCCCCCGCAATCAGCCCCAGCATTTT. It encodes CASSLTFPRNQPQHF.

This chain joins TRBV11-2 and TRBJ1-2; 11 bases match TRBD1. The CDR3 contains 16 residues. With 4 bases clipped from V and 4 bases from J, the junction kept 8 bases outside the gene matches. Germline V lookup: CDR1 SGHAT, CDR2 FQNNGV. CDR3 sequence: CASSYPGTGGRYGYTF. The DNA for the CDR3 is TGTGCCAGCAGCTACCCCGGGACAGGGGGACGCTATGGCTACACCTTC.

The chain joins TRBV6-5 to TRBJ2-1, with D possibly TRBD2 on 5 matching bases. CDR1 and CDR2 from the germline V gene are MNHEY and SVGAGI. The CDR3 has 14 amino acids. V lost 6 bases and J 8 bases, leaving 17 bases between the germline ends. The CDR3 protein is CASSPGSTIYEQFF. As DNA, the CDR3 is TGTGCCAGCAGCCCGGGATCCACGATCTATGAGCAGTTCTTC.

This chain uses TRBV5-4 with TRBJ2-1; TRBD1 might be the D (7 bases). The CDR3 contains 13 residues. CDR1 SGHNT and CDR2 YYREEE come from the germline V gene (reference sequence). With 4 bases removed from V and 5 bases from J, the gap between germline ends came to 10 bases. In nucleotides, the CDR3 is TGTGCCAGCAGCCGGGGGACAGACAATGAGCAGTTCTTC. Residues: CASSRGTDNEQFF.

In DNA form, the CDR3 reads TGTGCCAGCAGTTCGCCGGGACTAGCGGCCTACGAGCAGTACTTC. Residues: CASSSPGLAAYEQYF. The V and J genes are TRBV6-5 and TRBJ2-7; 11 bases are shared with TRBD2. The trim removed 4 bases at V and 2 bases at J, leaving 4 bases unmatched. Germline-derived CDR1 and CDR2 are MNHEY and SVGAGI. CDR3 length equals 15 residues.

V and J are TRBV9 and TRBJ2-5; D gene uncertain. This CDR3 is 15 amino acids long. The germline V gene has CDR1 SGDLS and CDR2 YYNGEE. Trimming pared 0 bases from V and 5 bases from J, leaving 14 bases between. This CDR3 reads CASSVASLVGETQYF. CDR3 nucleotide sequence: TGTGCCAGCAGCGTAGCATCATTAGTCGGGGAGACCCAGTACTTC. The complete variable domain, with remaining parts taken from reference TRBV9 and TRBJ2-5, reads DSGVTQTPKHLITATGQRVTLRCSPRSGDLSVYWYQQSLDQGLQFLIQYYNGEERAKGNILERFSAQQFPDLHSELNLSSLELGDSALYFCASSVASLVGETQYFGPGTRLLVL.

The rearrangement joins TRBV7-2 to TRBJ2-1, with 11 bases identical to TRBD2. Germline V gene lookup returns CDR1 SGHTA and CDR2 FQGNSA. The CDR3 covers 14 residues. The ends lost 5 bases at V and 7 bases at J; junction bases unmatched: 4. The DNA of the CDR3 is TGTGCCAGCAGCACTAGCGGGGGACGTAATGAGCAGTTCTTC. This codes for CASSTSGGRNEQFF.

This sequence joins TRBV11-3 and TRBJ2-5, with 7 nucleotides matching TRBD2. V lost 5 bases, J lost 5 bases, and 8 bases stayed unmatched. The CDR3 length is 14 residues. Per germline, CDR1 SGHNT and CDR2 YENEEA. The CDR3 spells CASSIGRGGETQYF. Here the CDR3 DNA reads TGTGCCAGCAGCATAGGACGGGGAGGGGAGACCCAGTACTTC.

V usage is TRBV19 and J usage is TRBJ2-5; 8 bases fit TRBD2. Germline-derived CDR1 and CDR2 are LNHDA and SQIVND (reference sequence). The CDR3 spans 13 residues. Losses at the gene ends were 6 bases for V and 6 bases for J; bases not matched to a gene: 6. As DNA, the CDR3 is TGTGCCAGTAGCCTAGCGGGTAGTCAGACCCAGTACTTC. Encoded protein: CASSLAGSQTQYF.

The genes are TRBV28 and TRBJ1-5; D not certain. CDR3 length equals 15 residues. The V end was cut by 5 bases, the J end by 0 bases, with 11 bases between. Germline CDR1 MDHEN, CDR2 SYDVKM. CDR3 coding DNA: TGTGCCAGCAGTATGGGAGGTTATAGCAATCAGCCCCAGCATTTT. Its translation is CASSMGGYSNQPQHF.

The V call is TRBV14, the J call TRBJ1-1, with 8 bases that match TRBD1. Germline V gives CDR1 SGHDN, CDR2 FVKESK. This CDR3 has 12 amino acids. V lost 4 bases to trimming and J lost 11 bases; unmatched junction nucleotides: 6. CDR3 coding DNA: TGTGCCAGCAGCCCTAGACAGGGGATGGCTTTCTTT. It translates to CASSPRQGMAFF.

V gene TRBV6-5 combines with J gene TRBJ1-2; a possible D gene is TRBD1 (6 bases). Germline V gene sequence: CDR1 MNHEY, CDR2 SVGAGI. V was shortened by 5 bases and J by 7 bases, with 17 bases between the two germline ends. The CDR3 runs to 14 residues. As DNA, the CDR3 is TGTGCCAGCAGTCGAATACAGGGTGGTTTTGGCTACACCTTC. As protein: CASSRIQGGFGYTF.

The rearrangement links TRBV6-5 to TRBJ1-2; TRBD1 matches 7 bases. Germline CDR1 MNHEY, CDR2 SVGAGI. With 6 bases clipped from V and 4 bases from J, the junction kept 11 bases outside the gene matches. There are 15 residues in the CDR3. The CDR3 nucleotides are TGTGCCAGCAGCCCACTGCGGGGGGACAGCTATGGCTACACCTTC. Amino acids: CASSPLRGDSYGYTF.

V and J are TRBV28 and TRBJ2-7; D is perhaps TRBD1 (5 bases). Germline V CDR1 and CDR2: MDHEN, SYDVKM. The CDR3 loop spans 13 amino acids. V dropped 6 bases and J dropped 2 bases, with 11 bases sitting between them. The chain's CDR3 is CASRQSRAYEQYF. The DNA of the CDR3 is TGTGCCAGCAGACAGTCCAGGGCCTACGAGCAGTACTTC.

This chain connects TRBV11-3 to TRBJ1-1; D gene uncertain. Germline assignment: CDR1 SGHNT and CDR2 YENEEA. The CDR3 extends over 13 amino acids. Trimming pared 2 bases from V and 8 bases from J, leaving 12 bases between. The CDR3 sequence is CASSLYVSGEAFF. Here the CDR3 DNA reads TGTGCCAGCAGCTTATACGTTTCGGGGGAAGCTTTCTTT. The full variable domain, in which reference TRBV11-3 and TRBJ1-1 provide the parts outside the CDR3, is EAGVVQSPRYKIIEKKQPVAFWCNPISGHNTLYWYLQNLGQGPELLIRYENEEAVDDSQLPKDRFSAERLKGVDSTLKIQPAELGDSAVYLCASSLYVSGEAFFGQGTRLTVV.

This chain connects TRBV6-6 to TRBJ2-2, with D possibly TRBD1 on 6 matching bases. Germline CDR1 and CDR2: MNHNY and SVGAGI (reference sequence). CDR3 length equals 15 residues. Between the trimmed V and J ends, which lost 5 bases and 7 bases, there was a span of 17 bases. The CDR3 DNA sequence: TGTGCCAGCAGTACCGACCACAGGGCAGGCGGGGAGCTGTTTTTT. Its translation is CASSTDHRAGGELFF.